This TCR beta chain was captured by sequencing in a study of tumor-infiltrating lymphocytes in primary liver carcinoma. For this clonotype: Antigen: not known.

Production of TCR beta cDNA used around 460 ng total RNA together with a constant-region primer. ARM-PCR was slightly modified, and three nested multiplex PCR rounds with it gave rise to the TCR beta libraries. It was with TRBV1-TRBV30 forward primers and a C-beta reverse primer that the first two PCR rounds were run, at 10 to 11 cycles each. TCRdb redid the calling of the multiplex PCR reads with MiXCR, one entry per CDR3 protein. The sample records approximately 300,000 distinct CDR3 sequences, 65% being singletons. V was pared by 0 bases and J by 4 bases, with 22 bases between. Germline V gene data show CDR1 as SGHRS and CDR2 as YFSETQ. This CDR3 has 18 amino acids. Blood RNA came from unsorted whole blood; germline DNA was also extracted. Whole-study findings and limits: Against blood, tumors held a significantly higher top-250-clone fraction (p = 0.039). Bulk unsorted sampling precluded comparing CD4+ and CD8+ repertoires.

The sequence derives from a man between 35 and 55 years old with primary liver carcinoma and hepatitis B virus infection. The chain employs TRBV5-1 and TRBJ2-5; maybe TRBD1 (6 bases). Source material: peripheral blood. The chain's CDR3 is CASSLAQGRWSIGETQYF. DNA for the CDR3: TGCGCCAGCAGCTTGGCCCAGGGGCGATGGTCGATCGGAGAGACCCAGTACTTC.